Shown below are 4 T cell receptor beta chains from a single sample sequenced in a study of T-cell reconstitution after alpha-beta-depleted transplantation in children. Molecular barcoding with unique molecular identifiers was used for the TCRbeta library. TCRdb re-derived calls from the PCR reads in MiXCR, one entry per CDR3 protein. The sample consists of over 550,000 distinct CDR3 sequences, approximately 10% of them appearing once. The starting material was PBMCs from the stem cell graft donor, obtained from the stem cell graft. The receptors here all came from a human donor who donated a stem cell graft to a child with acute myeloid leukemia.

This chain links TRBV19 with TRBJ2-2; 10 positions agree with TRBD1. V shed 5 bases, J shed 3 bases, and the junction held 12 bases outside the gene matches. This CDR3 has 18 residues. CDR1 is LNHDA, CDR2 SQIVND, per germline (reference sequence). The CDR3 region has the DNA TGTGCCAGTAGTGGCTGGACAGGGGGGAATCGGGACACCGGGGAGCTGTTTTTT. Protein: CASSGWTGGNRDTGELFF.

This clonotype was seen at least ten times. V is TRBV7-2 and J is TRBJ1-3, with 10 bases fitting TRBD1. In germline, CDR1 is SGHTA, CDR2 FQGNSA. The trim removed 6 bases at V and 4 bases at J, leaving 6 bases unmatched. CDR3 size: 15 residues. DNA for the CDR3: TGTGCCAGCAGACTCCCGGGACAGGGGGGAAACACCATATATTTT. It specifies CASRLPGQGGNTIYF. Drawing the rest from reference TRBV7-2 and TRBJ1-3, the complete variable domain is GAGVSQSPSNKVTEKGKDVELRCDPISGHTALYWYRQSLGQGLEFLIYFQGNSAPDKSGLPSDRFSAERTGGSVSTLTIQRTQQEDSAVYLCASRLPGQGGNTIYFGEGSWLTVV.

This clonotype has ten or more counts. This chain joins TRBV7-2 and TRBJ1-5; 7 nucleotides align to TRBD1. The CDR3 runs to 13 residues. Germline CDR1 is SGHTA and CDR2 is FQGNSA. The trim removed 6 bases at V and 6 bases at J, leaving 5 bases unmatched. The CDR3 nucleotides read TGTGCCAGCAGAAGACAGGGCGCTCAGCCCCAGCATTTT. Its protein is CASRRQGAQPQHF.

This sequence joins TRBV1 and TRBJ2-7; the tabulated D call, TRBD1, remains unverified against the DNA. TRBV1 is a pseudogene locus. The length of the CDR3 is 15 residues. The CDR3 bases are TGCACCAGCGTGCTATCCGGGACAGGGGGATGCGGGCAGTACTTC. Protein: CTSVLSGTGGCGQYF.